This passage covers 8 T cell receptor beta chains from one sample sequenced in a study of blood T cell repertoires in COVID-19. The method was immunoSEQ multiplex PCR; TCRdb's version includes in-frame clones alone and lacks a portion of them. The sample lists some 270,000 clones; 80% to 85% were seen once. Sequenced sample: PBMCs or T cells enriched from blood (not recorded which). The source of these receptors is a man between 45 and 60 years old who had recovered from COVID-19.

The chain joins TRBV29-1 to TRBJ2-7; 8 bases map to TRBD2. The germline V gene encodes CDR1 SQVTM and CDR2 ANQGSEA. This CDR3 has 15 amino acids. Losses at the gene ends were 5 bases for V and 3 bases for J; bases not matched to a gene: 12. The CDR3 region is CSVYDQIAGNYEQYF. CDR3 in DNA: TGCAGCGTTTACGACCAAATAGCGGGGAACTACGAGCAGTACTTC.

The chain combines TRBV15 with TRBJ2-5, with D maybe TRBD1 (6 bases). There are 13 residues in the CDR3. The germline CDR1 and CDR2 sequences are LNHNV and YYDKDF (reference sequence). V was cut by 6 bases and J by 2 bases, with 10 bases left in between. The CDR3 protein is CATRARGQETQYF. CDR3 sequence (DNA): TGTGCCACCAGAGCGAGGGGGCAAGAGACCCAGTACTTC. Supplemented by reference TRBV15 and TRBJ2-5, the full variable domain reads DAMVIQNPRYQVTQFGKPVTLSCSQTLNHNVMYWYQQKSSQAPKLLFHYYDKDFNNEADTPDNFQSRRPNTSFCFLDIRSPGLGDTAMYLCATRARGQETQYFGPGTRLLVL.

The chain is built from TRBV2 and TRBJ2-6, with 7 nucleotides matching TRBD1. This CDR3 has 14 amino acids. With V trimmed by 7 bases and J by 1 base, 1 base remained unmatched. The germline gives CDR1 SNHLY, CDR2 FYNNEI. The CDR3 nucleotides are TGTGCCAGCACCAGGGGGTCTGGGGCCAACGTCCTGACTTTC. This sequence encodes CASTRGSGANVLTF.

The CDR3 here is CASSEADIQYF. The CDR3 bases are TGCGCCAGCAGTGAGGCGGACATTCAGTACTTC. The chain combines TRBV10-2 with TRBJ2-4; the D is unclear. The germline V and J ends were trimmed by 2 bases and 8 bases, with 4 bases remaining between them. This CDR3 comprises 11 residues. Germline V gives CDR1 WSHSY, CDR2 SAAADI.

V gene TRBV19 combines with J gene TRBJ2-7; 7 bases align to TRBD2. The germline CDR1 and CDR2 sequences are LNHDA and SQIVND (reference sequence). V gave up 3 bases and J gave up 0 bases; unmatched junction bases: 11. The CDR3 contains 17 residues. The CDR3 reads CASSIGYGRGSSYEQYF. In DNA form, the CDR3 reads TGTGCCAGTAGTATTGGGTACGGGCGGGGGAGCTCCTACGAGCAGTACTTC.

The rearrangement joins TRBV5-1 to TRBJ1-3; TRBD1 might be the D (5 bases). This CDR3 spans 15 amino acids. V lost 3 bases and J lost 0, with 10 bases in between. Germline lookup yields CDR1 SGHRS and CDR2 YFSETQ. The CDR3 DNA sequence: TGCGCCAGCAGCTACCAGGGCCTCTCTGGAAACACCATATATTTT. Translating it yields CASSYQGLSGNTIYF. Full variable domain (missing parts from reference TRBV5-1 and TRBJ1-3): KAGVTQTPRYLIKTRGQQVTLSCSPISGHRSVSWYQQTPGQGLQFLFEYFSETQRNKGNFPGRFSGRQFSNSRSEMNVSTLELGDSALYLCASSYQGLSGNTIYFGEGSWLTVV.

The J gene is TRBJ1-2, the V gene TRBV19; a weak D match, TRBD1 (5 bases). The CDR3 spans 15 residues. V shed 7 bases and J shed 4 bases, with 19 bases lying between them. Germline V lookup: CDR1 LNHDA, CDR2 SQIVND (reference sequence). The CDR3 sequence: CASTETWGGSYGYTF. Written as DNA, the CDR3 is TGTGCCAGTACCGAGACTTGGGGGGGGTCCTATGGCTACACCTTC.

The V gene is TRBV6-1, the J gene TRBJ1-2; maybe TRBD1 (6 bases). V lost 2 bases and J lost 0, with 16 bases in between. The length of the CDR3 is 17 residues. Germline V gene lookup returns CDR1 MNHNS and CDR2 SASEGT. The CDR3 DNA is TGTGCCAGCAGTGAATTCAGGACAGTGGGGGCTAACTATGGCTACACCTTC. This codes for CASSEFRTVGANYGYTF.